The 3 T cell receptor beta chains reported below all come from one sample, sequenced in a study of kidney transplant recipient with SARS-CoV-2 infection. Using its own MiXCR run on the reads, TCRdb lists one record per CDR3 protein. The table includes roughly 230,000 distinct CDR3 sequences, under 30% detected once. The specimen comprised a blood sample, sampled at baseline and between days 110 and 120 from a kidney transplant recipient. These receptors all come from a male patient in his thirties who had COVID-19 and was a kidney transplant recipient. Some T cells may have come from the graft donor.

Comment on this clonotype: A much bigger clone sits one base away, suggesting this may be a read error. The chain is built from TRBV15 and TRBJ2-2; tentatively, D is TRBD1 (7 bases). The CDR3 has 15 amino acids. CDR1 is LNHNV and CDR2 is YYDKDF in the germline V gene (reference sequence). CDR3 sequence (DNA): TGTGCCACCAGCAGAGATTGGGACAGCACCGGGGGGCTGTTTTTT. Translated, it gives CATSRDWDSTGGLFF. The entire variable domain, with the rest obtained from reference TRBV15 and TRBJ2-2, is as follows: DAMVIQNPRYQVTQFGKPVTLSCSQTLNHNVMYWYQQKSSQAPKLLFHYYDKDFNNEADTPDNFQSRRPNTSFCFLDIRSPGLGDTAMYLCATSRDWDSTGGLFFGEGSRLTVL.

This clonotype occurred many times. CDR3 bases: TGTGCCAGCAGAAGGACGGGCGGGAGCACTGAAGCTTTCTTT. This codes for CASRRTGGSTEAFF. The chain joins TRBV28 to TRBJ1-1; D is unclear. The V and J ends lost 6 bases and 4 bases respectively, with 15 bases between them. Germline V gene lookup returns CDR1 MDHEN and CDR2 SYDVKM. This CDR3 has 14 amino acids.

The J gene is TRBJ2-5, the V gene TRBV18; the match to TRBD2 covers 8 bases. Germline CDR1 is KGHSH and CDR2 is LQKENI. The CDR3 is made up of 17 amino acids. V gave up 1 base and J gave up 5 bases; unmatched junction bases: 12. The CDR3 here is CASSPLAAGGGEETQYF. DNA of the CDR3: TGTGCCAGCTCACCACTCGCTGCGGGGGGAGGTGAGGAGACCCAGTACTTC.